The rows below give T cell receptor beta chains drawn from one sample of a study of blood T cells in healthy people across ages. TCRdb itself ran the 5' RACE reads through MiXCR, one entry per CDR3 protein. Of hundreds of thousands of distinct CDR3 sequences listed, roughly three fifths are singletons. The sequencing sample was made of blood. These TCRs come from a middle-aged man in good health. The CDR3 runs from the conserved cysteine through the conserved F or W. A D gene is named only where the DNA matches it firmly. Size is omitted from some rows. Given values are once, few, many or a class for expanded clones.

>TRBJ2-3|once|TRBV4-3|NA
TGCGCCAGCAGCCAAGGGTACGCTTCAGATACGCAGTATTTT
CASSQGYASDTQYF
>TRBJ2-7|few|TRBV6-5|NA
TGTGCCAGCAGTTACGGTTCATTATCCTACGAGCAGTACTTC
CASSYGSLSYEQYF
>TRBJ1-5|NA|TRBV28|NA
TGTGCCAGCATCAAAAAGGGGGGCTGGCAGCCCCAGCATTTT
CASIKKGGWQPQHF
>TRBJ1-1|NA|TRBV12-3/TRBV12-4|NA
TGTGCCAGCAGTGTAGGGGGGTTTGTAGGAGCTTTCTTT
CASSVGGFVGAFF
>TRBJ2-3|few|TRBV28|NA
TGTGCCAGCAAAAACCCTCGTAACGCTCAGGGGCGAATAGAGGATACGCAGTATTTT
CASKNPRNAQGRIEDTQYF
>TRBJ1-1|once|TRBV6-6|NA
TGTGCCAGCAGTTATTTGGTGAACACTGAAGCTTTCTTT
CASSYLVNTEAFF
>TRBJ2-6|few|TRBV9|NA
TGTGCCAGCAGCGTCACGGACTCTGGGGCCAACGTCCTGACTTTC
CASSVTDSGANVLTF
>TRBJ1-1|NA|TRBV2|NA
TGTGCCAGCACTGGTCGGTCGGTGACGAACACTGAAGCTTTCTTT
CASTGRSVTNTEAFF
>TRBJ2-3|NA|TRBV5-1|NA
TGCGCCAGCAGCCTGCGCCGGCCTAGCACAGATACGCAGTATTTT
CASSLRRPSTDTQYF
>TRBJ2-1|NA|TRBV6-6|NA
TGTGCCAGCAGTGCGTCCACGACTCGGGAGCAGTTCTTC
CASSASTTREQFF
>TRBJ2-7|NA|TRBV28|NA
TGTGCCAGCATCGGAGGCCCTATCTACGAGCAGTACTTC
CASIGGPIYEQYF
>TRBJ2-3|NA|TRBV6-6|TRBD1
TGTGCCAGCAGTTACTCCTGGACAGGGATGAGCACAGATACGCAGTATTTT
CASSYSWTGMSTDTQYF